This TCR beta chain was documented in a study of blood T cell repertoires in COVID-19. The data were produced by immunoSEQ multiplex PCR, yet TCRdb's version contains in-frame clones alone and is incomplete. This sample yields around 360,000 clones, of which more than 75% are seen a single time; 8.5% to 12% belongs to the top ten. Germline trimming cut 1 base from V and 6 bases from J; bases unmatched to any gene: 6. This CDR3 region has 16 residues. Looked up from germline, CDR1 is SGHAT and CDR2 is FQNNGV. Sequenced input: peripheral blood. This clonotype was sampled from a woman aged 30 to 39 with COVID-19, enrolled during active disease. The chain is built from TRBV11-2 and TRBJ1-5, with TRBD1 identical over 10 bases. The DNA for the CDR3 is TGTGCCAGCAGCTTAGGACCGACAGGGGGCCTTCAGCCCCAGCATTTT. Translating it yields CASSLGPTGGLQPQHF.